This TCR beta chain emerged from a study of cytomegalovirus exposure and HLA in healthy donors. Broader study findings: Sequencing artifact likely explains a cluster of highly shared sequence variants. A prior analysis recorded that most TCR beta V segments were productive about 87% or about 30% of the time.

Regarding this clone: Its cognate antigen is unknown.

The germline V gene has CDR1 SGHTA and CDR2 FQGNSA. The CDR3 is 13 amino acids. V was clipped by 1 base and J by 7 bases, with 11 bases between them. The primer mix had 60 Vbeta and 13 Jbeta primers. Sequenced by immunoSEQ multiplex PCR; TCRdb stores in-frame clones only, minus some. The table shows 190,000 or so clones, with more than 75% occurring only once. The specimen was PBMCs. The chain has TRBV7-2 and TRBJ2-7; D perhaps matches TRBD2 (5 bases). The receptor's source is a male donor in good health and CMV-seropositive. The CDR3: CASSLGVKREQYF. CDR3 sequence (DNA): TGTGCCAGCAGCTTAGGAGTAAAGCGGGAGCAGTACTTC.